The next 11 T cell receptor beta chains were all read from a single sample in a study of T-cell memory formation after mild COVID-19. TCRdb recomputed calls from the 5' RACE reads with MiXCR, one row per CDR3 protein. The sample consists of 350,000 to 500,000 distinct CDR3 sequences, 15% to 20% of them appearing once. The sequencing input was PBMCs or a T cell subset sorted from them (not recorded which). Receptors were obtained from a man younger than 30 who had mild COVID-19 (a few samples of this study predate the infection). Cell type and time point are not known.

This clonotype has just a few counts. V usage is TRBV10-3 and J usage is TRBJ1-2, with D hard to call. CDR1 ENHRY and CDR2 SYGVKD come from the germline V gene. The CDR3 is 12 residues long. Between the trimmed V and J ends, which lost 4 bases and 8 bases, there was a span of 11 bases. Here the CDR3 reads CAISGGPGGYTF. The CDR3 DNA sequence: TGTGCCATCAGTGGTGGGCCAGGCGGCTACACCTTC.

The V call is TRBV9, the J call TRBJ2-7; 9 bases agree with TRBD2. This CDR3 has 15 residues. The J segment lost 11 bases and the V segment lost 0 bases, leaving 12 bases of the junction unmatched. Germline lookup yields CDR1 SGDLS and CDR2 YYNGEE. The CDR3 protein is CASSVESSGGQSKYV. The CDR3 DNA reads as TGTGCCAGCAGCGTAGAGAGTAGCGGGGGTCAAAGCAAGTACGTC.

The chain combines TRBV19 with TRBJ2-7; 11 bases line up with TRBD1. The germline V gene has CDR1 LNHDA and CDR2 SQIVND (reference sequence). V trimming: 9 bases; J trimming: 0 bases; junction bases outside the gene matches: 10. The CDR3 runs 16 residues. The CDR3 DNA follows: TGTGCCAGCGCACCGGGACAGGGGGTCGCCTCCTACGAGCAGTACTTC. It encodes CASAPGQGVASYEQYF. Complete variable domain (other parts from reference TRBV19 and TRBJ2-7): DGGITQSPKYLFRKEGQNVTLSCEQNLNHDAMYWYRQDPGQGLRLIYYSQIVNDFQKGDIAEGYSVSREKKESFPLTVTSAQKNPTAFYLCASAPGQGVASYEQYFGPGTRLTVT.

This clonotype was counted between two and nine times. The J gene is TRBJ2-1, the V gene TRBV20-1; D might be TRBD2 (6 bases). The CDR3 consists of 14 residues. Germline V gives CDR1 DFQATT, CDR2 SNEGSKA (reference sequence). The V end was cut by 5 bases, the J end by 7 bases, with 18 bases between. CDR3 region: CSAGTGGARNEQFF. CDR3 bases: TGCAGTGCTGGAACGGGCGGGGCGAGGAATGAGCAGTTCTTC.

This sequence joins TRBV7-3 and TRBJ2-1; TRBD2 matches at 8 bases. After removal of 1 base from V and 7 bases from J, the junction contained 6 bases not matched to a gene. Germline assignment: CDR1 SGHTA and CDR2 FQGTGA. The CDR3 is 15 residues long. CDR3: CASSLNPGGPNEQFF. In nucleotides, the CDR3 is TGTGCCAGCAGCTTAAACCCGGGGGGGCCGAATGAGCAGTTCTTC.

J is TRBJ2-1 and V is TRBV2, with 7 bases lining up with TRBD2. The CDR3 consists of 15 residues. V shed 5 bases and J 3 bases; nucleotides not matched to a gene: 7. The germline CDR1 and CDR2 sequences are SNHLY and FYNNEI. CDR3 bases: TGTGCCAGCAGTCAACGGAGGGAGGGCTACAATGAGCAGTTCTTC. Its translation is CASSQRREGYNEQFF.

The chain uses TRBV7-2 and TRBJ2-5; D is perhaps TRBD2 (5 bases). This CDR3 has 15 residues. The V and J ends lost 6 bases and 5 bases respectively, with 19 bases between them. The germline gives CDR1 SGHTA, CDR2 FQGNSA. The DNA for the CDR3 is TGTGCCAGCAGGGGAGCTATCACGGTCCCCGAGACCCAGTACTTC. Translating gives CASRGAITVPETQYF.

The chain recombines TRBV28 with TRBJ2-7; D ambiguous. The V gene lost 4 bases and the J gene lost 11 bases, with 15 bases spanning the gap. Germline lookup yields CDR1 MDHEN and CDR2 SYDVKM. CDR3 length: 12 residues. As DNA, the CDR3 is TGTGCCAGCAGTTCCGACCCGGGCCCGGAGTACGTC. Its translation: CASSSDPGPEYV.

This clonotype was counted between two and nine times. The genes are TRBV6-5 and TRBJ1-1; possibly TRBD1 for D (6 bases). Germline-derived CDR1 and CDR2 are MNHEY and SVGAGI. With 2 bases removed from V and 10 bases from J, the gap between germline ends came to 14 bases. The CDR3 runs 13 residues. Here the CDR3 DNA reads TGTGCCAGCAGTTACGGCCAGGGGAAGGTAGCTTTCTTT. Translation gives CASSYGQGKVAFF.

This clonotype was detected a few times. V is TRBV7-9 and J is TRBJ2-2; D possibly corresponds to TRBD1 (5 bases). The germline V gene encodes CDR1 SEHNR and CDR2 FQNEAQ (reference sequence). The CDR3 totals 17 residues. The ends were cut back, 5 bases at V and 3 bases at J, with 19 bases in the middle. This CDR3 reads CASSPIRWTSDTGELFF. DNA for the CDR3: TGTGCCAGCAGCCCGATAAGGTGGACAAGTGACACCGGGGAGCTGTTTTTT.

This clonotype has ten or more counts. V and J are TRBV7-9 and TRBJ1-4, with D hard to call. Germline CDR1 and CDR2: SEHNR and FQNEAQ (reference sequence). Trimming removed 0 bases from V and 0 bases from J, with 2 bases in between. CDR3 length equals 14 residues. The CDR3 region is CASSLAATNEKLFF. The CDR3 DNA follows: TGTGCCAGCAGCTTAGCAGCAACTAATGAAAAACTGTTTTTT.